The rows below give T cell receptor beta chains drawn from one sample of a study of technical replicates of blood from a few donors. Sequenced by immunoSEQ multiplex PCR; TCRdb stores in-frame clones only, minus some. The profile covers around 80,000 clones, with around nine tenths appearing a single time and more than 0.2% taken by the ten largest. Input material: T cells isolated from PBMCs. The source of these receptors is a human donor in good health. CDR3s include the opening cysteine and the closing phenylalanine or tryptophan. D genes are given only for firm matches. Size values are once, few and many counts, or a class for expanded clones, and some rows have none.

TRBV5-1	TRBJ2-1	-	TRBD1	CASSLRAGGYNEQFF	TGCGCCAGCAGTTTAAGGGCAGGGGGCTACAATGAGCAGTTCTTC
TRBV7-9	TRBJ1-5	once	-	CASSSGDQPQHF	TGTGCCAGCAGCTCAGGGGATCAGCCCCAGCATTTT
TRBV11-2	TRBJ2-3	-	-	CASRGLIGDTQYF	TGTGCCAGCAGAGGACTCATCGGGGATACGCAGTATTTT
TRBV2	TRBJ2-5	-	TRBD1	CASSRDREGGPRETQYF	TGTGCCAGCAGCCGGGACAGGGAAGGGGGACCACGAGAGACCCAGTACTTC
TRBV27	TRBJ2-2	-	-	CASSSSGANTGELFF	TGTGCCAGCAGTTCATCCGGGGCGAACACCGGGGAGCTGTTTTTT
TRBV5-1	TRBJ2-7	-	TRBD2	CASRDTGTSLDEQYF	TGCGCCAGCAGGGATACCGGGACTAGCCTCGACGAGCAGTACTTC
TRBV5-4	TRBJ2-5	-	TRBD1	CASSFGQDQETQYF	TGTGCCAGCAGCTTCGGACAGGACCAAGAGACCCAGTACTTC
TRBV6-1	TRBJ2-7	-	TRBD2	CASSERTSEHYEQYF	TGTGCCAGCAGTGAAAGAACTAGCGAGCACTACGAGCAGTACTTC
TRBV2	TRBJ1-2	-	-	CASSFGGRNFGYTF	TGTGCCAGCAGTTTCGGGGGGCGCAATTTTGGCTACACCTTC
TRBV29-1	TRBJ2-3	-	TRBD2	CSVEGSGLAPTDTQYF	TGCAGCGTTGAAGGGTCCGGACTAGCCCCTACAGATACGCAGTATTTT
TRBV2	TRBJ2-3	-	TRBD1	CASSDLDRGADTQYF	TGTGCCAGCAGTGATCTTGACAGGGGTGCAGATACGCAGTATTTT
TRBV18	TRBJ2-5	once	TRBD1	CASSPRVQGGKETQYF	TGTGCCAGCTCACCACGGGTACAGGGGGGAAAAGAGACCCAGTACTTC
TRBV19	TRBJ2-7	-	-	CASSKTDRPYEQYF	TGTGCCAGTAGTAAAACAGACAGACCCTACGAGCAGTACTTC
TRBV7-8	TRBJ2-1	-	TRBD2	CASSLSASGRALNEQFF	TGTGCCAGCAGCTTGTCGGCTAGCGGGAGGGCCTTAAATGAGCAGTTCTTC
TRBV6-5	TRBJ2-7	-	-	CASSYDSNYEQYF	TGTGCCAGCAGTTACGACAGCAACTACGAGCAGTACTTC
TRBV27	TRBJ1-2	-	-	CASSGSRYGYTF	TGTGCCAGCTCAGGGTCCCGCTATGGCTACACCTTC
TRBV7-9	TRBJ2-7	-	TRBD1	CASSSPGQGNEQYF	TGTGCCAGCAGCTCTCCGGGACAGGGGAACGAGCAGTACTTC